Detailed here is one TCR beta chain. Antigen specificity is unknown. The data are from a study of STAT3 mutations in large granular lymphocyte leukemia. Study-level background: Roughly half the longitudinally sequenced T-LGLL patients had canonical STAT3 mutations. More than half of T-LGLL patients received immunosuppressive therapy. Study-wide points: Sampling intervals varied between patients and samples. In T-cell large granular lymphocyte leukemia, about half of patients showed multiple immunodominant subclonotypes.

CDR3 length: 15 residues. Trimming removed 6 bases from V and 0 bases from J, with 11 bases in between. Per the germline V gene, CDR1 is MNHNS and CDR2 is SASEGT. The repertoire was sequenced with immunoSEQ multiplex PCR; TCRdb's copy has only in-frame clones and lacks some. The repertoire holds over 30,000 clones, with over 75% as singletons. The chain couples TRBV6-1 to TRBJ1-4; D uncertain. The sequence derives from a human donor with T large granular lymphocyte leukemia. Some clones in this sample may be carry-over from other donors' samples. Sequenced input: PBMCs. Here the CDR3 reads CASRAQLATNEKLFF. In nucleotides, the CDR3 is TGTGCCAGCAGGGCCCAGTTAGCAACTAATGAAAAACTGTTTTTT.